Sequencing of this T cell receptor beta chain was carried out in a study of breast tumors, draining lymph nodes, adjacent tissues (dated by TCRdb to about 2016). Regarding the complete study: The study compared TCR beta repertoires across tumor, adjacent nontumor tissue and axillary lymph nodes from breast cancer patients. In human breast cancer, the study set out to evaluate how tumor, surrounding tissue and draining lymph node repertoires relate to one another and whether T cells may move between these sites.

CDR1 and CDR2 were assigned from the germline V gene (reference sequence) as DFQATT and SNEGSKA. The CDR3, cysteine through phenylalanine, is 14 amino acids long. The entry retains the CDR3 DNA only, 42 bases that are in frame from base 1. Trimming costs V 6 bases and J 0 bases, and their ends lie 12 bases apart. The axillary draining lymph nodes of breast cancer patients were the source of the lymph node samples. Overall study outcomes, separate from this receptor: The data were judged consistent with most tumor T cells deriving from the lymph node and then expanding within tumor tissue. Tumors showed preferential V and J gene usage, and their T-cell repertoire diversity fell below that of lymph nodes yet above that of nontumor tissue. The conclusion that tumor T cells originate in lymph nodes was presented as consistent with a hypothesis rather than as directly demonstrated. In luminal-like breast cancer, tumor and nontumor tissue repertoires resembled each other significantly more than in basal-like breast cancer.

At least ten counts were recorded for this clonotype. The antigen it binds to is not known. No base-level quality is on record; no much larger clone is a single base apart. This sample was sequenced with an Illumina HiSeq 2000. Multiplex PCR amplification was used to build the TCR beta chain libraries. The amplified TCR beta chain products were analyzed by high-throughput sequencing. In TCRdb, the public reads were trimmed at Q25 with fastp and aligned with MiXCR, with productive beta chains retained. A single entry per CDR3 protein holds the most common genes and DNA from its merged rows. The sample yields around 230,000 distinct CDR3 sequences; 32% were counted once. The ten largest clones capture about 1.4% of the sample.

This receptor chain uses TRBV20-1 and TRBJ2-1; TRBD2 is perhaps the D gene, given 6 matching bases. The sequencing input was axillary lymph node tissue. The TCR was taken from a female donor with breast cancer. Some clones in this sample may be carry-over from other donors' samples. The CDR3 sequence is CSARDFSSYNEQFF. The DNA sequence follows: TGCAGTGCGAGGGACTTCAGCTCCTACAATGAGCAGTTCTTC.